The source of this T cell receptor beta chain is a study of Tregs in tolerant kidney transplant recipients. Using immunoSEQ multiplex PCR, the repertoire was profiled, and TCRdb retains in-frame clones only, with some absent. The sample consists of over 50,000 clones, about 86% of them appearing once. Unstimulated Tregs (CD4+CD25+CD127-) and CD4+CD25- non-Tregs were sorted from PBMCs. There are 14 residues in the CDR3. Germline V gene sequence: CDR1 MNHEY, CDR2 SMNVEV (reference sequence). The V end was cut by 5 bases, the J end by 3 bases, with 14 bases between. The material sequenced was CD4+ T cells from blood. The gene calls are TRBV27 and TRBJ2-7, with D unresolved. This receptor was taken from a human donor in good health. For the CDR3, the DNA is TGTGCCAGCAGTACCTCCGGGCTTTACTACGAGCAGTACTTC. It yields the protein CASSTSGLYYEQYF.